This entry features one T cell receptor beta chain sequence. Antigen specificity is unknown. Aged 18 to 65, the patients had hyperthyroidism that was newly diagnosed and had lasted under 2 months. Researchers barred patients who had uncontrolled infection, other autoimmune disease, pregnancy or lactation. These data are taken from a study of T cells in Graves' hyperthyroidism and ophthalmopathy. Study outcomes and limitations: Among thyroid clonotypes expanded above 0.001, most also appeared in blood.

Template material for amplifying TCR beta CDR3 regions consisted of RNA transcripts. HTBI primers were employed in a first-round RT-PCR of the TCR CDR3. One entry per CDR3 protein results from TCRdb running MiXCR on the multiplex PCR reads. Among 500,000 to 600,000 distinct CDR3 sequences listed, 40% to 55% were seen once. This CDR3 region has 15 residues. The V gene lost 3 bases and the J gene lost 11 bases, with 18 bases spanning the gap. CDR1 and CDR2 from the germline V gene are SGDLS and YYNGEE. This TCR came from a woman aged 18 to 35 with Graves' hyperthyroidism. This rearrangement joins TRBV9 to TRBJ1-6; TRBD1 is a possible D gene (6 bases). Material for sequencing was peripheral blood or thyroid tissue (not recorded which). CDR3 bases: TGTGCCAGCAGCGGTAACTGGGAAGGGGGTCCACCCCTCCACTTT. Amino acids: CASSGNWEGGPPLHF.